The sequence of this TCR beta chain was determined in a study of metastatic and nonmetastatic thyroid tumors. Each patient went into thyroid surgery without having received any treatment. TCRdb re-called the PCR reads with MiXCR. Among more than 40,000 clones, 4% were seen once, and the ten largest hold 8.5% to 10%. V lost 6 bases and J 6 bases, leaving 15 bases between the germline ends. This CDR3 has 14 amino acids. Germline loops: CDR1 SGHRS, CDR2 YFSETQ. Ten or more counts support this clone. J is TRBJ2-2 and V is TRBV5-1; D is perhaps TRBD2 (5 bases). The source is a female donor with papillary thyroid cancer or a benign thyroid nodule (not recorded which). Some clones in this sample may be carry-over from other donors' samples. Sequenced input: blood. CDR3 nucleotide sequence: TGCGCCAGCACCCCGGGTCGGGGTTCCGGGGAGCTGTTTTTT. Protein product: CASTPGRGSGELFF.